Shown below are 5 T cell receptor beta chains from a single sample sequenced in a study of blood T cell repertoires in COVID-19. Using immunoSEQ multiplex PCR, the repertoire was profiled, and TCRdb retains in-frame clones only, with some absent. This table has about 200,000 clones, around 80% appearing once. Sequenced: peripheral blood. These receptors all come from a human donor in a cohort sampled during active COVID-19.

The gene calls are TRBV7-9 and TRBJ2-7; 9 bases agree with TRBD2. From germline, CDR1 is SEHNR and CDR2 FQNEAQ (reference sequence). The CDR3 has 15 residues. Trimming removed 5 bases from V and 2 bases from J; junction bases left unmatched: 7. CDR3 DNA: TGTGCCAGCAGCCCGCGCCTAGCGGGACCCTACGAGCAGTACTTC. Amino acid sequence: CASSPRLAGPYEQYF.

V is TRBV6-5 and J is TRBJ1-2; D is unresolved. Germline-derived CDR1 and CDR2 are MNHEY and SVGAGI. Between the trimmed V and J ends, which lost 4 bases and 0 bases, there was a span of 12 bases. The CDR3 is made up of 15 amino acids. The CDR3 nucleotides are TGTGCCAGCAGTTCAGGCCAGAACGCTAACTATGGCTACACCTTC. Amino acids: CASSSGQNANYGYTF.

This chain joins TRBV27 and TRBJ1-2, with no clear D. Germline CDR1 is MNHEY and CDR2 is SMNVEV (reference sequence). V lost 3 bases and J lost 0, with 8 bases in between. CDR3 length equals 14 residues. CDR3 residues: CASSFSEANYGYTF. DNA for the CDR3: TGTGCCAGCAGTTTTAGTGAGGCTAACTATGGCTACACCTTC.

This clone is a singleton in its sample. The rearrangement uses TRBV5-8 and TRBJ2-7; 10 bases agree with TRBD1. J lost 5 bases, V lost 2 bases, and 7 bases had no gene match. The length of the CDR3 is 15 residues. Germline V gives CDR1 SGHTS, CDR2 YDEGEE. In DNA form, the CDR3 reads TGTGCCAGCAGCTTCGCGGACAGGGGGTATGACGAGCAGTACTTC. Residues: CASSFADRGYDEQYF.

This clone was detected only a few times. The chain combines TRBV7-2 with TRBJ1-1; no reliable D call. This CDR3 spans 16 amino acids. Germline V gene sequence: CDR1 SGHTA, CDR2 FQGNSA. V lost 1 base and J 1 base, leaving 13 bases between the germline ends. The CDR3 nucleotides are TGTGCCAGCAGCTTAGGATATGGCAATCGGAACACTGAAGCTTTCTTT. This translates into CASSLGYGNRNTEAFF.